The rows below give T cell receptor beta chains drawn from one sample of a study of blood T cell repertoires in COVID-19. Assay used: immunoSEQ multiplex PCR; TCRdb lists only in-frame clones, some missing. The repertoire has hundreds of thousands of clones, 85% to 90% of them found once; the top ten carry 1.5% to 2%. Sequenced: PBMCs or T cells enriched from blood (not recorded which). The origin of the receptors is a woman aged 45 to 65 who had recovered from COVID-19. The CDR3 runs from the conserved cysteine through the conserved F or W. Each record gives: CDR3 protein, CDR3 DNA, V gene, clone size, J gene, D gene. A D gene is named only where the DNA matches it firmly. Clone size appears in some rows only: once, few, many, or a class for an expanded clone.

CASSPGTGSGYTF	TGTGCCAGCTCACCCGGGACAGGGTCCGGCTACACCTTC	TRBV18	NA	TRBJ1-2	TRBD1
CASRRGGGNNQPQHF	TGTGCCAGTAGAAGGGGGGGCGGCAACAATCAGCCCCAGCATTTT	TRBV19	NA	TRBJ1-5	NA
CASSVSSGTQTGELFF	TGTGCCAGCAGCGTATCTAGCGGGACCCAAACCGGGGAGCTGTTTTTT	TRBV9	NA	TRBJ2-2	TRBD2
CASSEILSYEQYF	TGCGCCAGCAGTGAAATCCTATCCTACGAGCAGTACTTC	TRBV10-1	few	TRBJ2-7	NA
CASSVVGGPYGYTF	TGTGCCAGCAGCGTAGTAGGAGGGCCCTATGGCTACACCTTC	TRBV9	NA	TRBJ1-2	NA
CASTQAGGGTSTDTQYF	TGTGCCAGCACCCAAGCGGGAGGAGGTACCAGCACAGATACGCAGTATTTT	TRBV7-2	once	TRBJ2-3	TRBD2
CASSSGTGVADTQYF	TGTGCCAGCAGCTCCGGGACAGGGGTTGCAGATACGCAGTATTTT	TRBV11-2	once	TRBJ2-3	TRBD1
CASSLAGGQTIYF	TGCGCCAGCAGCTTGGCCGGGGGGCAGACCATATATTTT	TRBV5-1	NA	TRBJ1-3	NA
CSASSHYSSGTNYEQYF	TGCAGTGCTAGTAGCCACTACTCTAGCGGGACAAACTACGAGCAGTACTTC	TRBV20-1	NA	TRBJ2-7	TRBD2
CASSLLRSGNTIYF	TGTGCCAGCAGTCTCCTTCGCTCTGGAAACACCATATATTTT	TRBV7-9	few	TRBJ1-3	NA
CSASEARRGVNTEAFF	TGCAGTGCTAGTGAAGCCCGCAGGGGGGTAAACACTGAAGCTTTCTTT	TRBV20-1	NA	TRBJ1-1	TRBD1
CAISESGGYDGYTF	TGTGCCATCAGTGAGTCTGGGGGCTACGATGGCTACACCTTC	TRBV10-3	NA	TRBJ1-2	NA
CASSLAGKTGANSPLHF	TGTGCCAGCAGCTTAGCGGGGAAGACAGGAGCAAATTCACCCCTCCACTTT	TRBV7-2	NA	TRBJ1-6	NA
CASSTLQGAGELFF	TGCGCCAGCAGCACCCTACAGGGGGCAGGGGAGCTGTTTTTT	TRBV5-1	NA	TRBJ2-2	TRBD1
CASSSQGPTNEQFF	TGCGCCAGCAGCTCGCAGGGGCCCACCAATGAGCAGTTCTTC	TRBV5-1	NA	TRBJ2-1	NA
CASSISPDSLEQYF	TGTGCCAGTAGTATATCGCCGGACAGCCTCGAGCAGTACTTC	TRBV19	once	TRBJ2-7	NA
CASSFNRNQPQHF	TGTGCCAGCAGTTTTAACAGGAATCAGCCCCAGCATTTT	TRBV27	NA	TRBJ1-5	NA
CASSQERGGFGYEQYF	TGTGCCAGCAGCCAAGAAAGGGGGGGTTTCGGCTACGAGCAGTACTTC	TRBV4-2	NA	TRBJ2-7	NA
CASSQEGGDGELFF	TGTGCCAGCAGCCAAGAGGGGGGAGATGGGGAGCTGTTTTTT	TRBV3-1/TRBV3-2	NA	TRBJ2-2	NA
CASSLWGQGGTGELFF	TGTGCCAGCAGCTTATGGGGACAGGGGGGCACCGGGGAGCTGTTTTTT	TRBV11-3	NA	TRBJ2-2	TRBD1
CASSLSAASYEQYF	TGTGCCAGCAGCTTATCGGCGGCCTCCTACGAGCAGTACTTC	TRBV7-2	NA	TRBJ2-7	NA
CASSHRRRLAGGYEQYF	TGTGCCAGCAGCCACCGGCGGCGACTAGCGGGAGGGTACGAGCAGTACTTC	TRBV28	NA	TRBJ2-7	TRBD2
CASSLYQPQHF	TGTGCCAGCAGTCTGTATCAGCCCCAGCATTTT	TRBV6-5	few	TRBJ1-5	NA
CASSLVLAGSSYEQYF	TGCGCCAGCAGCTTGGTACTAGCGGGGAGCTCCTACGAGCAGTACTTC	TRBV5-1	NA	TRBJ2-7	TRBD2
CASSVDSRSYNEQFF	TGTGCCAGCAGCGTAGACTCCCGGTCCTACAATGAGCAGTTCTTC	TRBV9	NA	TRBJ2-1	NA
CASSEAGTGTEKLFF	TGCGCCAGCAGCGAAGCGGGGACAGGGACGGAAAAACTGTTTTTT	TRBV4-3	once	TRBJ1-4	TRBD1
CAKTGGGTEAFF	TGTGCCAAAACGGGAGGGGGCACTGAAGCTTTCTTT	TRBV27	NA	TRBJ1-1	NA
CAWSSGTGGNTIYF	TGTGCCTGGAGCTCTGGGACAGGGGGAAACACCATATATTTT	TRBV30	NA	TRBJ1-3	TRBD1
CASRPQTGKGYGYTF	TGTGCCAGCCGCCCCCAGACAGGAAAGGGCTATGGCTACACCTTC	TRBV11-2	NA	TRBJ1-2	NA
CASSSPGRGLGYTF	TGTGCCAGCAGTTCTCCGGGAAGGGGGCTTGGCTACACCTTC	TRBV28	NA	TRBJ1-2	TRBD1
CASSEATGYGKLFF	TGCGCCAGCAGTGAGGCAACAGGCTATGGAAAACTGTTTTTT	TRBV10-1	NA	TRBJ1-4	NA
CASSLGPGMHQPQHF	TGTGCCAGCAGCTTGGGCCCGGGTATGCATCAGCCCCAGCATTTT	TRBV5-4	once	TRBJ1-5	NA
CAWSTRTSGGLGNTGELFF	TGTGCCTGGAGTACTCGGACTAGCGGAGGGCTGGGGAACACCGGGGAGCTGTTTTTT	TRBV30	few	TRBJ2-2	TRBD2
CASSSWSEQYF	TGTGCCAGCAGCTCGTGGAGCGAGCAGTACTTC	TRBV11-2	NA	TRBJ2-7	NA
CASSIAGQEEKLFF	TGTGCCAGTAGTATAGCTGGACAGGAGGAAAAACTGTTTTTT	TRBV19	NA	TRBJ1-4	TRBD1
CASSLGLLAAMGTYEQYF	TGTGCCAGCAGCTTGGGCCTACTAGCGGCCATGGGCACCTACGAGCAGTACTTC	TRBV7-2	once	TRBJ2-7	TRBD2
CASGLGASGATDTQYF	TGTGCTAGTGGTTTAGGAGCGAGCGGGGCCACAGATACGCAGTATTTT	TRBV12-5	NA	TRBJ2-3	TRBD2
CASSFSLDTEAFF	TGTGCCAGCAGCTTTTCCCTCGACACTGAAGCTTTCTTT	TRBV7-2	NA	TRBJ1-1	NA
CASRGQGNPEAFF	TGTGCCAGCAGGGGACAGGGGAACCCTGAAGCTTTCTTT	TRBV12-3/TRBV12-4	NA	TRBJ1-1	TRBD1
CASSGTARPNEQFF	TGTGCCAGTAGCGGGACAGCTAGACCAAATGAGCAGTTCTTC	TRBV19	NA	TRBJ2-1	TRBD1
CASSAPGTGALEQYF	TGCGCCAGCAGCGCGCCCGGGACAGGGGCCCTCGAGCAGTACTTC	TRBV5-1	NA	TRBJ2-7	TRBD1
CASSLTTGDGYTF	TGTGCCAGCTCTCTGACCACAGGGGATGGCTACACCTTC	TRBV18	NA	TRBJ1-2	TRBD1
CATSDHPCPGTGGFCPQHF	TGTGCCACCAGTGATCACCCCTGCCCCGGGACAGGGGGGTTTTGTCCCCAGCATTTT	TRBV24-1	once	TRBJ1-5	TRBD1
CASVKRGAYTEAFF	TGTGCCAGCGTAAAGCGGGGGGCGTACACTGAAGCTTTCTTT	TRBV6-5	NA	TRBJ1-1	NA
CATVDGGAGNTIYF	TGTGCCACCGTGGACGGTGGGGCGGGAAACACCATATATTTT	TRBV19	NA	TRBJ1-3	NA
CAGKGLAGEYYNEQFF	TGTGCCGGGAAGGGACTAGCGGGAGAATACTACAATGAGCAGTTCTTC	TRBV30	NA	TRBJ2-1	TRBD2
CASSLSGIHYEQYF	TGTGCCAGCAGCTTATCAGGGATCCACTACGAGCAGTACTTC	TRBV11-2	NA	TRBJ2-7	NA
CASSFDGDTGELFF	TGTGCCAGCAGCTTTGACGGGGACACCGGGGAGCTGTTTTTT	TRBV7-9	NA	TRBJ2-2	NA
CASSEREFNYEQYF	TGTGCCAGCAGTGAACGGGAGTTCAACTACGAGCAGTACTTC	TRBV6-1	few	TRBJ2-7	NA
CASSQGTGSAVEQYF	TGCGCCAGCAGCCAAGGGACAGGGTCGGCTGTCGAGCAGTACTTC	TRBV4-1	NA	TRBJ2-7	TRBD1
CASSVGVTIHEQFF	TGTGCCAGCAGCGTAGGGGTGACTATTCATGAGCAGTTCTTC	TRBV9	NA	TRBJ2-1	NA
CASSFGRDAEAFF	TGTGCCAGCAGTTTCGGCAGGGATGCTGAAGCTTTCTTT	TRBV28	NA	TRBJ1-1	NA
CSGLGQGSGYTF	TGCAGCGGGCTGGGACAGGGAAGTGGCTACACCTTC	TRBV29-1	few	TRBJ1-2	TRBD1
CASSHPTGIREKLFF	TGTGCCAGCAGTCACCCTACAGGGATCAGGGAAAAACTGTTTTTT	TRBV25-1	NA	TRBJ1-4	NA
CASSFSPWDRGTPLHF	TGTGCCAGCAGTTTCAGCCCTTGGGACAGGGGGACACCCCTCCACTTT	TRBV27	NA	TRBJ1-6	TRBD1
CATHSGAGGPGNIQYF	TGTGCCACCCACTCGGGGGCGGGAGGGCCCGGGAACATTCAGTACTTC	TRBV28	NA	TRBJ2-4	TRBD2
CASSPSGVRANYGYTF	TGTGCCAGCAGCCCTTCGGGGGTTCGAGCTAACTATGGCTACACCTTC	TRBV28	NA	TRBJ1-2	NA